The clone carrying this TCR beta chain has more than one count but fewer than ten. Its antigen is unidentified. The entry originates in a study of regulatory T cells in long-lasting Graves disease. CDR3-region Arm-PCR and iRepertoire HTBI primers produced the TCR beta libraries. From the multiplex PCR reads, TCRdb called clonotypes with MiXCR, one entry per CDR3 protein. The repertoire holds 500,000 or so distinct CDR3 sequences, with about 16% as singletons. Noted time point: newly diagnosed GD, antithyroid drugs for less than 3 months. PBMCs provided the RNA from which the TCR library was made. General study results and limits: With persistent disease, TRBV28, TRBJ1-2 and TRBJ2-5 were the favored segments.

The CDR3 consists of 13 residues. Germline V gives CDR1 SGHVS, CDR2 FNYEAQ. V was pared by 3 bases and J by 8 bases, with 4 bases of the junction left unmatched. The sample also formed part of further work on T cells in Graves' hyperthyroidism and ophthalmopathy. That source notes: Patients were excluded because of uncontrolled infection, other autoimmune disease, pregnancy or lactation. Separation of ophthalmopathy from stable hyperthyroidism was achieved by a 13 V-J model.

J is TRBJ2-1 and V is TRBV7-6; TRBD1 agrees at 7 bases. Here the sequenced sample was peripheral blood mononuclear cells (PBMCs), taken at new diagnosis, from a patient treated with antithyroid drugs. The clonotype was recovered from a woman aged 35 to 60 with Graves disease. This CDR3 reads CASSLTGQYEQFF. CDR3 nucleotide sequence: TGTGCCAGCAGCTTGACAGGGCAATATGAGCAGTTCTTC.